The clone carrying this T cell receptor (beta chain) was counted between two and nine times. This sample was included in a study of cytomegalovirus exposure and HLA in healthy donors. The V gene lost 2 bases and the J gene lost 2 bases, with 8 bases spanning the gap. CDR1 and CDR2 from the germline V gene are SGHRS and YFSETQ. The CDR3 contains 13 residues. The PCR ran on 60 Vbeta and 13 Jbeta primers. Libraries were prepared by immunoSEQ multiplex PCR; TCRdb keeps only in-frame clonotypes and omits some of them. This sample has roughly 130,000 clones, with about 74% found just once. The clonotype comes from a man in his late teens or twenties in good health and CMV-seropositive. The sample comprised PBMCs. The rearrangement joins TRBV5-1 to TRBJ2-7, with a tentative D call TRBD2 (6 bases). The CDR3 nucleotides read TGCGCCAGCAGCTTAGGACTAACCTACGAGCAGTACTTC. Amino acid sequence: CASSLGLTYEQYF.